This paragraph covers one T cell receptor beta chain sequence. The CDR3 is 14 residues long. Germline-derived CDR1 and CDR2 are GTSNPN and SVGIG (reference sequence). The ends lost 1 base at V and 6 bases at J; junction bases unmatched: 9. Data came from immunoSEQ multiplex PCR; TCRdb stores just in-frame clones and leaves some out. The data contain 100,000 to 150,000 clones, about 90% of them singletons. This record comes from a study of T cell responses to AZD1222 COVID-19 vaccine. The input for sequencing was peripheral blood, taken on day 0 of MenACWY control vaccination. The origin of this receptor is an adult in good health. This chain uses TRBV30 with TRBJ2-7, with 7 bases lining up with TRBD2. The DNA of the CDR3 is TGTGCCTGGAGTGGGGGCGGGAGCATCTTCGAGCAGTACTTC. This codes for CAWSGGGSIFEQYF.